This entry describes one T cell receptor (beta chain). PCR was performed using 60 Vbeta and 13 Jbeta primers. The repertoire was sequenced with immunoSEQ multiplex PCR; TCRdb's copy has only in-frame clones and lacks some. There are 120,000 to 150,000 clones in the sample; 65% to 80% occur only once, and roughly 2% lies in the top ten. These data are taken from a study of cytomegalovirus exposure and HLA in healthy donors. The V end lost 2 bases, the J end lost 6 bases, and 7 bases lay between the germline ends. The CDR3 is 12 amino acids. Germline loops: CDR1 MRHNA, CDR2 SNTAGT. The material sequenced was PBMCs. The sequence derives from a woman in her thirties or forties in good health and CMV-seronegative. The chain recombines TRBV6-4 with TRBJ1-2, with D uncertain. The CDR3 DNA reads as TGTGCCAGCAGTGACCTCTATAATGGCTACACCTTC. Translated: CASSDLYNGYTF.